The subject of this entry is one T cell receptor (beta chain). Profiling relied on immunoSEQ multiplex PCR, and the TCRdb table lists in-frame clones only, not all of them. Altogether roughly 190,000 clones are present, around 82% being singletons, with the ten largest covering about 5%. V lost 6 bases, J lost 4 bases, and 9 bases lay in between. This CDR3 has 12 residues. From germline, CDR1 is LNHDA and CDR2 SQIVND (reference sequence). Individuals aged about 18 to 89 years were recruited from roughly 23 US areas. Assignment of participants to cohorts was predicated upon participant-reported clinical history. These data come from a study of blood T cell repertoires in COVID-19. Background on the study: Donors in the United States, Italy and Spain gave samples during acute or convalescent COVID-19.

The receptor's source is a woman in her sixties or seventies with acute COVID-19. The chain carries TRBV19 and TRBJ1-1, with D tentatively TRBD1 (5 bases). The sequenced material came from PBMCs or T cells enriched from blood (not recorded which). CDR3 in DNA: TGTGCCAGTAGCCACGACAGCACTGAAGCTTTCTTT. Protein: CASSHDSTEAFF.